This T cell receptor beta chain was sequenced in a study of T cell changes during pregnancy in multiple sclerosis. V lost 4 bases and J 5 bases, leaving 20 bases between the germline ends. This CDR3 region has 16 residues. Germline V lookup: CDR1 SGHTA, CDR2 FQGNSA. Sequencing used immunoSEQ multiplex PCR; TCRdb keeps in-frame clones, though not all of them. The repertoire holds around 100,000 clones, with around 92% as singletons. The chain is built from TRBV7-2 and TRBJ1-1; no reliable D call. This receptor was identified in a female donor with multiple sclerosis, enrolled in a pregnancy study. The sequences come from peripheral blood, collected after pregnancy. The chain's CDR3 is CASSSGLLGVGTEAFF. The CDR3 nucleotides are TGTGCCAGCAGCTCCGGACTACTGGGAGTCGGTACTGAAGCTTTCTTT.